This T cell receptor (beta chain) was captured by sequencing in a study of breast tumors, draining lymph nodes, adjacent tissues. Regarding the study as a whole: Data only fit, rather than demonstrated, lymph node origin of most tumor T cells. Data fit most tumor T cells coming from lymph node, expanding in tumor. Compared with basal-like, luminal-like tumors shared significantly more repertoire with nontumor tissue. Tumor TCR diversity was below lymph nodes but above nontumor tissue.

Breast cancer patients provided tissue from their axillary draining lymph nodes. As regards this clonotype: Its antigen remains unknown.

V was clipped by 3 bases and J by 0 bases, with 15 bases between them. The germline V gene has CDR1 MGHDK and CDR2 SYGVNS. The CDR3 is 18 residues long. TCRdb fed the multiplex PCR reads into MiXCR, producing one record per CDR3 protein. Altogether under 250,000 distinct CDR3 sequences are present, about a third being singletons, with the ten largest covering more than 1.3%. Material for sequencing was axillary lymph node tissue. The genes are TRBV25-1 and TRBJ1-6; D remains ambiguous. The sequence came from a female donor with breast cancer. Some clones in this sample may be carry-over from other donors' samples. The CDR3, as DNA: TGTGCCAGCAGTGAGACCAGGATCCAAAGCTCCTATAATTCACCCCTCCACTTT. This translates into CASSETRIQSSYNSPLHF.